A selection of T cell receptor beta chains follows, all from one sample in a study of blood T cell repertoires in COVID-19. The protocol was immunoSEQ multiplex PCR, while the TCRdb copy is restricted to in-frame clones and leaves out a portion. Found here are over 200,000 clones, about 80% of them singletons; the top ten hold roughly 1.8%. The specimen was PBMCs or T cells enriched from blood (not recorded which). The source of these receptors is a man aged 60-69 years who had recovered from COVID-19. The CDR3 runs from the conserved cysteine through the conserved F or W. The D gene is left open where the match is weak. Rows give clone size only sometimes, using once, few, many, or a class for an expanded clone.

TRBV7-8,TRBJ1-4,once,TRBD1,TGTGCCAGCAGCCGAGACAGGGGAGAAAAACTGTTTTTT,CASSRDRGEKLFF
TRBV9,TRBJ1-5,NA,NA,TGTGCCAGCAGCGTAGGGCCGGGTGGCAATCAGCCCCAGCATTTT,CASSVGPGGNQPQHF
TRBV11-3,TRBJ1-4,NA,TRBD1,TGTGCCAGCAGCGCCCGGGACAGGGGTTACGAAAAACTGTTTTTT,CASSARDRGYEKLFF
TRBV6-4,TRBJ2-3,NA,TRBD2,TGTGCCAGCAGTAGGACTAGCGGGGATGGAGATACGCAGTATTTT,CASSRTSGDGDTQYF
TRBV5-6,TRBJ1-3,NA,NA,TGTGCCAGCAGCTTGGTGCGGGTGAATGGAAACACCATATATTTT,CASSLVRVNGNTIYF
TRBV6-2/TRBV6-3,TRBJ2-7,NA,NA,TGTGCCAGCAGTCCCGGATTAGCCGGCGAGCAGTACTTC,CASSPGLAGEQYF
TRBV18,TRBJ2-2,NA,TRBD1,TGTGCCAGCTCACCCCCGGGACAGCCGACCGGGGAGCTGTTTTTT,CASSPPGQPTGELFF
TRBV5-1,TRBJ1-2,few,NA,TGCGCCAGCAGCCCGGGAGAGGGGACCTATGGCTACACCTTC,CASSPGEGTYGYTF
TRBV7-9,TRBJ2-7,NA,NA,TGTGCCAGCAGCTTTTCGGGGATCAACGAGCAGTACTTC,CASSFSGINEQYF
TRBV20-1,TRBJ1-4,once,TRBD1,TGCAGTGCTAGTCTAGGGGGCGTAGAAAAACTGTTTTTT,CSASLGGVEKLFF
TRBV7-2,TRBJ2-5,NA,NA,TGTGCCAGCAGCCCCGGAGTTGGGACCCAGTACTTC,CASSPGVGTQYF
TRBV20-1,TRBJ1-1,NA,NA,TGCAGTGCTAGTCCGGGGGACGAAGCTTTCTTT,CSASPGDEAFF
TRBV11-2,TRBJ1-1,NA,NA,TGTGCCAGCAGCGGCAGGGGTCCTGAAGCTTTCTTT,CASSGRGPEAFF
TRBV18,TRBJ1-1,NA,NA,TGTGCCAGCTCACCGGGAGTAACTGAAGCTTTCTTT,CASSPGVTEAFF
TRBV14,TRBJ1-6,once,NA,TGTGCCAGCAGCCGGCAGGGATATTCACCCCTCCACTTT,CASSRQGYSPLHF
TRBV15,TRBJ2-5,many,NA,TGTGCCACCAGCATAGGAGTGCAAGAGACCCAGTACTTC,CATSIGVQETQYF
TRBV11-3,TRBJ2-1,once,TRBD1,TGTGCCAGCAGCCAGGGGGACAGGAGTCAGTTCTTC,CASSQGDRSQFF